This TCR beta chain was recorded in a study of beta chain features in type 1 diabetes. Note on this clone: Its specificity is not known.

Every bit of the isolated RNA underwent reverse transcription, so sequencing read expressed TCRB transcripts. Profiled with immunoSEQ multiplex PCR; TCRdb holds only in-frame clones, not every one. This sample carries 160,000 or so clones, approximately 9.1% of them seen once, and the ten largest clones take approximately 2.3%. It was via CD45RO/CCR7/CD25/CD127/CD95/CD27 that CD4+ naive, central memory, regulatory and stem cell-like memory cells were sorted. The CDR3 loop spans 16 amino acids. From germline, CDR1 is LNHDA and CDR2 SQIVND (reference sequence). The V and J ends lost 3 bases and 4 bases, in that order; junction bases with no gene match: 11. Study-wide findings and caveats: Patients' naive, central memory and Treg TCRB repertoires seemed closer to one another than those of healthy donors. The question of HLA type influencing TCRB rearrangement was one that remained unresolved here. People with Type 1 diabetes carried modestly yet significantly shorter TCRB CDR3s in all four CD4+ subsets.

The sequence derives from a woman between 18 and 30 years old in good health. Specimen: central memory CD4+ T cells from blood. The chain carries TRBV19 and TRBJ2-7, with 8 nucleotides matching TRBD2. The CDR3 nucleotides are TGTGCCAGTAGTATCGCCGGACTAGCAGCTCGGTACGAGCAGTACTTC. Translation gives CASSIAGLAARYEQYF. Based on the CDR3 plus reference TRBV19 and TRBJ2-7, the full variable domain is DGGITQSPKYLFRKEGQNVTLSCEQNLNHDAMYWYRQDPGQGLRLIYYSQIVNDFQKGDIAEGYSVSREKKESFPLTVTSAQKNPTAFYLCASSIAGLAARYEQYFGPGTRLTVT.